This T cell receptor beta chain was observed in a study of shared clonotypes between healthy human individuals. In the study overall: Each donor contributed plates that comprised three CD4 naive, three CD4 memory, two CD8 naive and one CD8 memory.

Method: immunoSEQ multiplex PCR; TCRdb's copy keeps in-frame clones and lacks some. This sample has 2 million to 2.5 million clones, with approximately 93% found just once. The CDR3 covers 17 residues. Germline V gene data show CDR1 as KGHSH and CDR2 as LQKENI. V lost 5 bases, J lost 0 bases, and 17 bases lay in between. The chain carries TRBV18 and TRBJ2-1; D is undetermined. The receptor comes from a man aged 18 to 29 in good health. Some clones in this sample may be carry-over from other donors' samples. Sequenced sample: naive CD4+ T cells from PBMCs. The subset was: CD45RA+ positively selected. The CDR3 sequence: CASSMPGRAASYNEQFF. The DNA for the CDR3 is TGTGCCAGCTCAATGCCTGGACGGGCCGCCTCCTACAATGAGCAGTTCTTC.